Below, 18 T cell receptor beta chains from the same sample are listed, as sequenced in a study of shared clonotypes between healthy human individuals. CD8 cells regarded as naive lacked CD45RO, were positively chosen for CCR7, and omitted terminally differentiated effector memory CD45RA+ cells. Libraries were prepared by immunoSEQ multiplex PCR; TCRdb keeps only in-frame clonotypes and omits some of them. Among about 2.1 million clones listed, 85% to 95% were seen once. Material: naive CD8+ T cells from PBMCs. Receptor source: a man aged 18 to 29 in good health. Some clones in this sample may be carry-over from other donors' samples.

The chain has TRBV6-5 and TRBJ2-4; D might be TRBD1 (6 bases). Germline assignment: CDR1 MNHEY and CDR2 SVGAGI. V lost 0 bases to trimming and J lost 5 bases, with 11 bases between them. The CDR3 extends over 15 amino acids. CDR3 loop: CASSYSGRGENIQYF. The CDR3 coding sequence is TGTGCCAGCAGTTACTCGGGCAGGGGCGAAAACATTCAGTACTTC.

V usage is TRBV11-2 and J usage is TRBJ1-2; D is uncertain. The length of the CDR3 is 14 residues. Between the trimmed V and J ends, which lost 5 bases and 3 bases, there was a span of 13 bases. Germline V gene data show CDR1 as SGHAT and CDR2 as FQNNGV. Here the CDR3 DNA reads TGTGCCAGCAGCCTCGGGCTTACCTACTATGGCTACACCTTC. It yields the protein CASSLGLTYYGYTF. Together with reference TRBV11-2 and TRBJ1-2, the CDR3 gives the full variable domain: EAGVAQSPRYKIIEKRQSVAFWCNPISGHATLYWYQQILGQGPKLLIQFQNNGVVDDSQLPKDRFSAERLKGVDSTLKIQPAKLEDSAVYLCASSLGLTYYGYTFGSGTRLTVV.

CDR3: CASSPTIVDSGANVLTF. For the CDR3, the DNA is TGTGCCAGCAGCCCCACCATCGTCGATTCTGGGGCCAACGTCCTGACTTTC. The rearrangement joins TRBV28 to TRBJ2-6; D not resolved. CDR1 is MDHEN and CDR2 is SYDVKM in the germline V gene. V was trimmed by 6 bases and J by 1 base, leaving 16 bases between them. The CDR3 consists of 17 residues.

The chain is built from TRBV5-6 and TRBJ2-1, with TRBD2 identical over 9 bases. Trimming at V came to 4 bases and at J to 1 base, leaving 3 bases not matched to a gene. The CDR3 extends over 15 amino acids. Germline V CDR1 and CDR2: SGHDT, YYEEEE. CDR3 DNA sequence: TGTGCCAGCAGCGGCGGGAGGGGGTCCTACAATGAGCAGTTCTTC. Encoded protein: CASSGGRGSYNEQFF.

This chain connects TRBV6-5 to TRBJ2-3; the D is unclear. The CDR3 extends over 13 amino acids. Deletions cut 5 bases from V and 4 bases from J, with 10 bases between. Per germline, CDR1 MNHEY and CDR2 SVGAGI. The DNA of the CDR3 is TGTGCCAGCAGTGACGTTGAGTCAGATACGCAGTATTTT. As protein: CASSDVESDTQYF.

This clone was detected a few times. The sample contains more than one DNA sequence encoding this CDR3. The CDR3 spells CASSGNEQFF. As DNA, the CDR3 is TGTGCCAGCAGCGGCAATGAGCAGTTCTTC. This sequence joins TRBV7-9 and TRBJ2-1; D uncertain. V lost 5 bases, J lost 6 bases, and 2 bases lay in between. The germline V gene has CDR1 SEHNR and CDR2 FQNEAQ (reference sequence). This CDR3 is 10 amino acids long.

The table lists this clone with a count of one. V gene TRBV7-2 combines with J gene TRBJ2-5; TRBD1 matches 8 bases. This CDR3 spans 16 amino acids. The germline gives CDR1 SGHTA, CDR2 FQGNSA. V gave up 5 bases and J gave up 5 bases; unmatched junction bases: 13. CDR3: CASSPRGRTPLETQYF. CDR3 in DNA: TGTGCCAGCAGCCCCAGGGGGCGGACCCCCCTGGAGACCCAGTACTTC.

In DNA, the CDR3 is TGTGCCAGCAGCGCACTTTGGGGGATAGACGAGCAGTACTTC. This codes for CASSALWGIDEQYF. The chain links TRBV7-2 to TRBJ2-7, with D perhaps matching TRBD1 or TRBD2 (5 bases each). Germline V gene lookup returns CDR1 SGHTA and CDR2 FQGNSA. Trimming removed 5 bases from V and 5 bases from J, with 16 bases in between. The CDR3 sequence is 14 residues long.

The genes are TRBV2 and TRBJ1-2; D remains unclear. The V gene lost 7 bases and the J gene lost 0 bases, with 15 bases spanning the gap. The germline V gene has CDR1 SNHLY and CDR2 FYNNEI. The CDR3 has 15 residues. CDR3 protein: CASTGEGFSNYGYTF. The DNA of the CDR3 is TGTGCCAGCACCGGGGAAGGCTTCTCTAACTATGGCTACACCTTC.

Comments on this clone: The identical CDR3 is also encoded by other nucleotide sequences in the sample. The CDR3 here is CASSLVSSYNEQFF. CDR3 DNA: TGTGCCAGCAGTTTAGTTTCTAGCTACAATGAGCAGTTCTTC. This chain links TRBV27 with TRBJ2-1; no definite D call. The germline V gene has CDR1 MNHEY and CDR2 SMNVEV (reference sequence). This CDR3 spans 14 amino acids. Trimming removed 2 bases at V and 3 bases at J, with 8 bases between.

The V and J genes are TRBV4-1 and TRBJ2-2; TRBD2 matches 10 bases. CDR3 length: 17 residues. V was clipped by 0 bases and J by 4 bases; unmatched bases: 5. The germline gives CDR1 MGHRA, CDR2 YSYEKL. The CDR3 region has the DNA TGCGCCAGCAGCCAAGATAGCAGCGGGAGGGGCACCGGGGAGCTGTTTTTT. This codes for CASSQDSSGRGTGELFF.

The table lists this clone with a count of one. This chain uses TRBV4-2 with TRBJ1-6, with 8 bases fitting TRBD1. The CDR3 covers 18 residues. CDR1 is LGHNA, CDR2 YNFKEQ, per germline. The J segment lost 10 bases and the V segment lost 4 bases, leaving 18 bases of the junction unmatched. The CDR3 DNA reads as TGTGCCAGCAGCCCGTCCCGGGACAGGATCGCTGGCTTGTCACCCCTCCACTTT. Encoded protein: CASSPSRDRIAGLSPLHF.

J is TRBJ2-5 and V is TRBV5-4; 10 nucleotides agree with TRBD2. This CDR3 region has 16 residues. Germline CDR1 is SGHNT and CDR2 is YYREEE (reference sequence). The V gene end was trimmed by 4 bases and the J gene end by 2 bases; junction bases not matched to a gene: 8. CDR3 DNA: TGTGCCAGCAGCCGACTAACTAGCGGGGTTCAAGAGACCCAGTACTTC. Translating it yields CASSRLTSGVQETQYF.

The chain is built from TRBV9 and TRBJ2-1; 10 positions agree with TRBD2. After removal of 3 bases from V and 0 bases from J, the junction contained 6 bases not matched to a gene. The germline V gene encodes CDR1 SGDLS and CDR2 YYNGEE. CDR3 size: 17 residues. Here the CDR3 reads CASSAPLAGASYNEQFF. The CDR3 DNA is TGTGCCAGCAGCGCCCCTCTAGCGGGGGCCTCCTACAATGAGCAGTTCTTC.

The CDR3 sequence is CASTENLNTEAFF. In DNA, the CDR3 is TGTGCCAGCACTGAGAATTTGAACACTGAAGCTTTCTTT. This sequence joins TRBV28 and TRBJ1-1; D ambiguous. CDR1 is MDHEN and CDR2 is SYDVKM in the germline V gene. The CDR3 loop spans 13 amino acids. V lost 7 bases and J 0 bases, leaving 9 bases between the germline ends.

The chain has TRBV6-5 and TRBJ2-7, with 12 bases that match TRBD2. V dropped 8 bases and J dropped 4; count of bases not matched to a gene: 9. Germline-derived CDR1 and CDR2 are MNHEY and SVGAGI. The CDR3 contains 15 residues. CDR3 residues: CASYSHGTSGYEQYF. The CDR3 DNA sequence: TGTGCCAGCTATTCACATGGGACTAGCGGGTACGAGCAGTACTTC.

A note on this clone: The limits of the CDR3 on the DNA are not certain, so only TCRdb's listed CDR3 is given. The chain carries TRBV1 and TRBJ2-7; TRBD1 was called by the table and not checked on the DNA. TRBV1 is a pseudogene locus. The CDR3 contains 20 residues when both ends are counted. CDR3 loop: CTSSQAPIERAVGQGSEQYF.

V gene TRBV7-9 combines with J gene TRBJ2-7, with D possibly being TRBD1 (5 bases). The CDR3 consists of 15 residues. Per the germline V gene, CDR1 is SEHNR and CDR2 is FQNEAQ (reference sequence). Trimming took off 5 bases at V and 0 bases at J, with 14 bases between the two ends. The CDR3 nucleotides read TGTGCCAGCAGCCCCGGCCAGGGTTACTCCTACGAGCAGTACTTC. Protein product: CASSPGQGYSYEQYF.